This T cell receptor beta chain was captured by sequencing in a study of radiotherapy plus CTLA-4 blockade in lung cancer. This clone was detected only once. The antigen is not known. A junction end diverges from the germline sequence, so it may reflect a read error. Profiling relied on immunoSEQ multiplex PCR, and the TCRdb table lists in-frame clones only, not all of them. The sample holds under 65,000 clones, approximately 80% seen once. CDR1 is ENHRY and CDR2 is SYGVKD in the germline V gene. The CDR3 spans 13 residues. Patients with chemo-refractory metastatic non-small-cell lung cancer received focal radiation plus CTLA-4 blockade with ipilimumab. Study-wide results and limits: Radiotherapy with ipilimumab was followed by blood expansion of tumor-derived clones.

The rearrangement joins TRBV10-3 to TRBJ2-5; TRBD1 might be the D (5 bases). This material consisted of peripheral blood, taken from a patient treated with radiotherapy plus ipilimumab. The sequence came from a human donor with non-small cell lung cancer whose response to radiotherapy plus ipilimumab could not be evaluated. CDR3 region: CAISEDSQGTQYF. CDR3 bases: TGTGCCATCAGTGAGGACAGCCAAGGGACCCAGTACTTC.